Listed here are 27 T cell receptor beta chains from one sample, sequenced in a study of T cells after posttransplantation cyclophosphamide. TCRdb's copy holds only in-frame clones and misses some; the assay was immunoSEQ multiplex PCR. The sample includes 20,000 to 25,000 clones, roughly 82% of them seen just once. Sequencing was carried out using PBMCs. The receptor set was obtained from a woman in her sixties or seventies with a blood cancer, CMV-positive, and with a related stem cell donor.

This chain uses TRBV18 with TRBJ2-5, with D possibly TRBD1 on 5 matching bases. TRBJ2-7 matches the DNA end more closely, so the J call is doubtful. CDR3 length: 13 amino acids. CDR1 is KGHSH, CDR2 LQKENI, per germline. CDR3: CASSPDRSYEQYF. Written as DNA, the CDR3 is TGTGCCAGCTCACCAGACAGATCCTACGAGCAGTACTTC.

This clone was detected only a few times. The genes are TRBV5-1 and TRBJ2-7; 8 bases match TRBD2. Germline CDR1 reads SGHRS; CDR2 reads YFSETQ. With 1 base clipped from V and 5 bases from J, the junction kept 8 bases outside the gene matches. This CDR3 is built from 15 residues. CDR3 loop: CASSLNGGGMDEQYF. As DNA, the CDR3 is TGCGCCAGCAGCTTGAACGGGGGGGGCATGGACGAGCAGTACTTC.

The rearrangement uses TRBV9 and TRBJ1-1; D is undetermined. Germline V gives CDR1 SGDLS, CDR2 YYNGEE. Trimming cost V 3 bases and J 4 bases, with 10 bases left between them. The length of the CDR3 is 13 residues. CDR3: CASSEGVGTEAFF. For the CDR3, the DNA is TGTGCCAGCAGCGAGGGAGTTGGCACTGAAGCTTTCTTT.

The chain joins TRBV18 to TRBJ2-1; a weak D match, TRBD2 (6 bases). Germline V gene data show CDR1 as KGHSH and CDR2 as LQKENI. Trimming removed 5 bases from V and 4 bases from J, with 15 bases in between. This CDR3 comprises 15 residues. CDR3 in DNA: TGTGCCAGCTCAACCACGCGAGGGACTTACAATGAGCAGTTCTTC. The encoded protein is CASSTTRGTYNEQFF. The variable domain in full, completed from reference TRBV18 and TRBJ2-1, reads NAGVMQNPRHLVRRRGQEARLRCSPMKGHSHVYWYRQLPEEGLKFMVYLQKENIIDESGMPKERFSAEFPKEGPSILRIQQVVRGDSAAYFCASSTTRGTYNEQFFGPGTRLTVL.

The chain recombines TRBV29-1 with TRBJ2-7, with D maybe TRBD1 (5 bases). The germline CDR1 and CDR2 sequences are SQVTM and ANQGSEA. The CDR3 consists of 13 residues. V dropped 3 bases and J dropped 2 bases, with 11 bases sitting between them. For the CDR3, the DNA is TGCAGCGTTGACAACCAGGGAACCTACGAGCAGTACTTC. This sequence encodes CSVDNQGTYEQYF.

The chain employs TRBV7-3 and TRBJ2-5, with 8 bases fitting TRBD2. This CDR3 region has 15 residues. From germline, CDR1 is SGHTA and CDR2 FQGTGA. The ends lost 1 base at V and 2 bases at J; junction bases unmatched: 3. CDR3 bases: TGTGCCAGCAGCTTAAGCGGGAGGAAACAAGAGACCCAGTACTTC. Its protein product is CASSLSGRKQETQYF.

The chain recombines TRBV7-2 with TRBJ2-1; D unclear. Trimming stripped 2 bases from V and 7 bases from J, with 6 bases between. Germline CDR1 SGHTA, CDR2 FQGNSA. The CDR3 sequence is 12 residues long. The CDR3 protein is CASSLSRNEQFF. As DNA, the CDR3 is TGTGCCAGCAGCTTATCGCGAAATGAGCAGTTCTTC.

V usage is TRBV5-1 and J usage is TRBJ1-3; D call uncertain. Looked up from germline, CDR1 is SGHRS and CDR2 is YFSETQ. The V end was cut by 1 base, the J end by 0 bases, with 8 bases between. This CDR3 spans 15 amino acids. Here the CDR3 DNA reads TGCGCCAGCAGCTTGATTTCCGGCTCTGGAAACACCATATATTTT. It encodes CASSLISGSGNTIYF. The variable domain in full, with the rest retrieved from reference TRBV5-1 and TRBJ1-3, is KAGVTQTPRYLIKTRGQQVTLSCSPISGHRSVSWYQQTPGQGLQFLFEYFSETQRNKGNFPGRFSGRQFSNSRSEMNVSTLELGDSALYLCASSLISGSGNTIYFGEGSWLTVV.

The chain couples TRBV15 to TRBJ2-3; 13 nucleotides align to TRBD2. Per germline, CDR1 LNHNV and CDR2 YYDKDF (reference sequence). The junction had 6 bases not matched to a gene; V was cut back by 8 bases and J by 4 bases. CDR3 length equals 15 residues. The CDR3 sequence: CATLLGTSGADTQYF. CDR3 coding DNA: TGTGCCACCCTTCTCGGGACTAGCGGGGCAGATACGCAGTATTTT. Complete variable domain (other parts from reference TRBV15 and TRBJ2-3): DAMVIQNPRYQVTQFGKPVTLSCSQTLNHNVMYWYQQKSSQAPKLLFHYYDKDFNNEADTPDNFQSRRPNTSFCFLDIRSPGLGDTAMYLCATLLGTSGADTQYFGPGTRLTVL.

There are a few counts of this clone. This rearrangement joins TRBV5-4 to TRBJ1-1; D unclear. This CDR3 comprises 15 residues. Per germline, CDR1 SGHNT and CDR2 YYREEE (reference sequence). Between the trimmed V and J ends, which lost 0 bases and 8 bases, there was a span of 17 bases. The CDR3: CASSLGPADPEEAFF. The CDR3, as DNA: TGTGCCAGCAGCTTGGGGCCAGCGGACCCCGAGGAAGCTTTCTTT.

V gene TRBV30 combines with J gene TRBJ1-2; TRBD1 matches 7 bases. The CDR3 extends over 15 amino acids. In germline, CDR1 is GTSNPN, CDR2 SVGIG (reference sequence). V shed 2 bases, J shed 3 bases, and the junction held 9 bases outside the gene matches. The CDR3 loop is CAWSPMGQPYYGYTF. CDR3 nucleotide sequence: TGTGCCTGGAGTCCCATGGGACAGCCTTACTATGGCTACACCTTC.

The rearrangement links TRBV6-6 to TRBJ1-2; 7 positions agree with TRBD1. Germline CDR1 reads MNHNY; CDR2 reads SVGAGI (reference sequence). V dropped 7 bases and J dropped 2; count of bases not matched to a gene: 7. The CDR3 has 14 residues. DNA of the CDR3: TGTGCCAGCACCCGGACAGGCTTAAACTATGGCTACACCTTC. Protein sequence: CASTRTGLNYGYTF.

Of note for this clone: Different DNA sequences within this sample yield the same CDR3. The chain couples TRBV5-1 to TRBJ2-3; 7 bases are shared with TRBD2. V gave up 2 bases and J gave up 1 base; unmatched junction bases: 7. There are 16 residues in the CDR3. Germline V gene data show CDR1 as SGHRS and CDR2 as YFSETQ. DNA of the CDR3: TGCGCCAGCAGCTTAGTAGCGGGTCCTGGCACAGATACGCAGTATTTT. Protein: CASSLVAGPGTDTQYF.

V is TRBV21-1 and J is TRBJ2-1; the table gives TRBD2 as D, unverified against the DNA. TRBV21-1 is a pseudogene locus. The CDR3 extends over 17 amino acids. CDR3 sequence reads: CASSKEQTSGVDNEQFF. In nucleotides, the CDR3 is TGTGCCAGCAGCAAAGAGCAGACTAGCGGGGTAGACAATGAGCAGTTCTTC.

For the CDR3, the DNA is TGTGCCAGCAGACCTACTTCAGATACGCAGTATTTT. Encoded protein: CASRPTSDTQYF. J is TRBJ2-3 and V is TRBV7-9; D is undetermined. Germline values: CDR1 SEHNR, CDR2 FQNEAQ (reference sequence). V lost 6 bases to trimming and J lost 4 bases, with 8 bases between them. The CDR3 runs to 12 residues.

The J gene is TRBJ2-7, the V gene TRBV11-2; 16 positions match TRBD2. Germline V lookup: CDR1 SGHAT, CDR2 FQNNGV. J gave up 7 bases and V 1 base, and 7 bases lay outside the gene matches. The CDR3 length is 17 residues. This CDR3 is CASSLAGTSGRGKEQYF. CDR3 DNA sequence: TGTGCCAGCAGCTTAGCCGGGACTAGCGGGAGGGGGAAGGAGCAGTACTTC.

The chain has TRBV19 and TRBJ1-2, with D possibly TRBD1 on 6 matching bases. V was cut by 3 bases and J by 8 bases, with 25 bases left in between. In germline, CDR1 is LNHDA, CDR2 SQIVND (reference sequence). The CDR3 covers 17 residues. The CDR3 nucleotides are TGTGCCAGTAGTATTATCCCCTCCAGGGCCAGGGGAAAAGGCTACACCTTC. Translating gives CASSIIPSRARGKGYTF. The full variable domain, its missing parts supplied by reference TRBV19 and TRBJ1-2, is DGGITQSPKYLFRKEGQNVTLSCEQNLNHDAMYWYRQDPGQGLRLIYYSQIVNDFQKGDIAEGYSVSREKKESFPLTVTSAQKNPTAFYLCASSIIPSRARGKGYTFGSGTRLTVV.

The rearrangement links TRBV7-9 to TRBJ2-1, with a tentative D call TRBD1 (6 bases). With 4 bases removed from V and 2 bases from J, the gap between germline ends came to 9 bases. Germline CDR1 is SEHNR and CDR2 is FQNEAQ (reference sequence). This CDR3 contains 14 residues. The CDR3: CASSSDRAYNEQFF. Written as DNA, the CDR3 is TGTGCCAGCAGCTCGGACAGAGCCTACAATGAGCAGTTCTTC.

CDR3: CASSSASGRGTGELFF. In DNA form, the CDR3 reads TGTGCCAGTAGTTCCGCTAGCGGGAGAGGCACCGGGGAGCTGTTTTTT. The rearrangement uses TRBV19 and TRBJ2-2, with 10 bases lining up with TRBD2. The length of the CDR3 is 16 residues. CDR1 and CDR2 from the germline V gene are LNHDA and SQIVND (reference sequence). The V segment lost 5 bases and the J segment 4 bases; nucleotides outside the gene matches: 7.

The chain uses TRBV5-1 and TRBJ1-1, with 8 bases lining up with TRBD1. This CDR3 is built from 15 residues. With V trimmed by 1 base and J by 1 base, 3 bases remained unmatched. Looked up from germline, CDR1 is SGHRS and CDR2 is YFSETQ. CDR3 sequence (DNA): TGCGCCAGCAGCTTGCACGACAGGGGGAACACTGAAGCTTTCTTT. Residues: CASSLHDRGNTEAFF.

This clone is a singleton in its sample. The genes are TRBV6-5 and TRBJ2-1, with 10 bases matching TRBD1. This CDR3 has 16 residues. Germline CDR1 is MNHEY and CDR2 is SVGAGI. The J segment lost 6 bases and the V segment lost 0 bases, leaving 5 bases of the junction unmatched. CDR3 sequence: CASSYSGTGVVNEQFF. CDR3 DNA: TGTGCCAGCAGTTACTCTGGGACAGGGGTAGTCAATGAGCAGTTCTTC.

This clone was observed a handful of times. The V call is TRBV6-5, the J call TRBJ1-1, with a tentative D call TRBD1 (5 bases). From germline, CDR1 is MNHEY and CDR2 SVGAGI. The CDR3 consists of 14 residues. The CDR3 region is CVTNGANRNTEAFF. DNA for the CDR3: TGTGTCACGAATGGGGCCAACCGGAACACTGAAGCTTTCTTT.

This chain's CDR3 is CASSYGQGVNTEAFF. CDR3 bases: TGTGCCAGCAGTTACGGACAGGGGGTGAACACTGAAGCTTTCTTT. The chain is built from TRBV6-5 and TRBJ1-1, with 10 bases that match TRBD1. The CDR3 extends over 15 amino acids. Germline loops: CDR1 MNHEY, CDR2 SVGAGI. V lost 2 bases, J lost 0 bases, and 0 bases stayed unmatched.

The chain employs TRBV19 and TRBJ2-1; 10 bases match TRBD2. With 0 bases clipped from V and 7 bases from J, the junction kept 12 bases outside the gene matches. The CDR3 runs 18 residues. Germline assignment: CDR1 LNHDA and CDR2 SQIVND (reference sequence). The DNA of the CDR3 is TGTGCCAGTAGTATAGATCGAGCTAGCGGGAGTTTGCGGAATGAGCAGTTCTTC. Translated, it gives CASSIDRASGSLRNEQFF.

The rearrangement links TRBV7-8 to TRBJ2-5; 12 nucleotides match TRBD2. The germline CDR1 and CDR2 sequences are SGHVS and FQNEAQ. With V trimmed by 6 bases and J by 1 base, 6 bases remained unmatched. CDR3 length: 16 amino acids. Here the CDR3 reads CASREGLAGLQETQYF. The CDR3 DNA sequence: TGTGCCAGCAGGGAAGGACTAGCGGGACTCCAAGAGACCCAGTACTTC.

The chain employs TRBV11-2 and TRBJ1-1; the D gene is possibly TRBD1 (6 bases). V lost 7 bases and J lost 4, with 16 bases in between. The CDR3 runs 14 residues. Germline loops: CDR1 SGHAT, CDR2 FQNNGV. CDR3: CASKQGVGGTEAFF. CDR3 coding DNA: TGTGCCAGCAAACAGGGCGTAGGGGGCACTGAAGCTTTCTTT.

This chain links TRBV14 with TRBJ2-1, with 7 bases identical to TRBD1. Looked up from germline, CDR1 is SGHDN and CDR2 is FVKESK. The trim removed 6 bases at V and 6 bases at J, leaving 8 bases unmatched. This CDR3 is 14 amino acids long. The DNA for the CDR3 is TGTGCCAGCAGTCTTACCCGGGACAGCAATGAGCAGTTCTTC. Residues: CASSLTRDSNEQFF.